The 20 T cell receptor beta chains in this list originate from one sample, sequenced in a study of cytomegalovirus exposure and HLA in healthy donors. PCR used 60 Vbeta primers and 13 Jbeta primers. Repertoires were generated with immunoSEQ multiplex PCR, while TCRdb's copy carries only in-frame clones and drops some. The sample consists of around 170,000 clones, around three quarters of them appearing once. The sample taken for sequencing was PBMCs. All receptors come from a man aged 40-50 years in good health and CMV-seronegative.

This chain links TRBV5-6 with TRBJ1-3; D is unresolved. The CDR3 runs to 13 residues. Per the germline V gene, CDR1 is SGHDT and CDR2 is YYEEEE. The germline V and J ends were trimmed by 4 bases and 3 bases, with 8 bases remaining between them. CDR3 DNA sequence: TGTGCCAGCAGCCCAAGCTATGGAAACACCATATATTTT. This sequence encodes CASSPSYGNTIYF.

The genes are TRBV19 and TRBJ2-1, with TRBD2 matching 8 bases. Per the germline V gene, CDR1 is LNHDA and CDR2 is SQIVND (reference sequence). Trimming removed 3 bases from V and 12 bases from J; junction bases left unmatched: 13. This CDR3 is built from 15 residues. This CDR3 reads CASSITQREPLGQFF. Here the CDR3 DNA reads TGTGCCAGTAGTATTACCCAGCGGGAGCCGCTGGGGCAGTTCTTC.

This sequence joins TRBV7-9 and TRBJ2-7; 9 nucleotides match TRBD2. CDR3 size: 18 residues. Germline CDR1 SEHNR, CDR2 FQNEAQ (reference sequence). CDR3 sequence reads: CSSSFSPGLAMSSYEQYV. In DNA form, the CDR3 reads TGTTCCAGCAGCTTCAGTCCGGGACTAGCAATGAGCTCCTACGAGCAGTACGTC.

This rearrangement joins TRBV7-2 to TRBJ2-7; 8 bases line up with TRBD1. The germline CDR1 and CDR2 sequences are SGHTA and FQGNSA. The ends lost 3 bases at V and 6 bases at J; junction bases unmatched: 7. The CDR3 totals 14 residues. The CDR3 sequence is CASSFDRGTPEQYF. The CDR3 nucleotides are TGTGCCAGCAGCTTTGACAGGGGAACTCCCGAGCAGTACTTC.

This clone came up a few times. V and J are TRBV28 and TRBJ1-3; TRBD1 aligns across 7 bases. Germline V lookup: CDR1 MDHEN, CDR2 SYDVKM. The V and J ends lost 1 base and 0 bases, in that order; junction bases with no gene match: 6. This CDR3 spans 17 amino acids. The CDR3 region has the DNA TGTGCCAGCAGTTTATTTAACGACAGGGCCTCTGGAAACACCATATATTTT. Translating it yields CASSLFNDRASGNTIYF.

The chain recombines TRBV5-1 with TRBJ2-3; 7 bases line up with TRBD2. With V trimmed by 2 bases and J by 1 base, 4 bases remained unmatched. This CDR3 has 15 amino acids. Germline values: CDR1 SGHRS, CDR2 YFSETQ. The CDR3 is CASSFGAGGTDTQYF. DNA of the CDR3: TGCGCCAGCAGCTTCGGCGCGGGAGGCACAGATACGCAGTATTTT.

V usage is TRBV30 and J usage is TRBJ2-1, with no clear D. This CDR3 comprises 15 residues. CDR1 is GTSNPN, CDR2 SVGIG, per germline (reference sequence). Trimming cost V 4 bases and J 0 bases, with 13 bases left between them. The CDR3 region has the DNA TGTGCCTGGACCCTGACTGGTGCCTCCTACAATGAGCAGTTCTTC. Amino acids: CAWTLTGASYNEQFF.

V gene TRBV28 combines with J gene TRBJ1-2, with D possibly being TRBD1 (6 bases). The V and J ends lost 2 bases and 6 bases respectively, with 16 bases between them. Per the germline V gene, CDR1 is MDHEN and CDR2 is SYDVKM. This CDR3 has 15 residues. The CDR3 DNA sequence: TGTGCCAGCAGTTTACCCCCAGGGGATGGCGATGGCTACACCTTC. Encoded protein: CASSLPPGDGDGYTF.

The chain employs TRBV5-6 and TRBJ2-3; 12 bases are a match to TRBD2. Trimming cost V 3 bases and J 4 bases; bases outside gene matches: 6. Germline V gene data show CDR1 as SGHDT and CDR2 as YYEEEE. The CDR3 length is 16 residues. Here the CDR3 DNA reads TGTGCCAGCAGCTCCGTGACTAGCGGGAGAGCAGATACGCAGTATTTT. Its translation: CASSSVTSGRADTQYF.

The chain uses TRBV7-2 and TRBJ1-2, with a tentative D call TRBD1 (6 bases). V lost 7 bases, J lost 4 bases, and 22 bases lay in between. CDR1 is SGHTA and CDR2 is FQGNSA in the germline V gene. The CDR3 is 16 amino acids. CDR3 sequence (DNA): TGTGCCAGCACCTATACTAACAGGGAAGGAGGCTATGGCTACACCTTC. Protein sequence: CASTYTNREGGYGYTF.

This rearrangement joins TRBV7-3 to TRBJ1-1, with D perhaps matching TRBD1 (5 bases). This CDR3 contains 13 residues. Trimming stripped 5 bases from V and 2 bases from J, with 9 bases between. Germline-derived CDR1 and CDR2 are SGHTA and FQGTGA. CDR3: CASSRGGNTEAFF. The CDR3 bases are TGTGCCAGCAGCCGGGGGGGTAACACTGAAGCTTTCTTT.

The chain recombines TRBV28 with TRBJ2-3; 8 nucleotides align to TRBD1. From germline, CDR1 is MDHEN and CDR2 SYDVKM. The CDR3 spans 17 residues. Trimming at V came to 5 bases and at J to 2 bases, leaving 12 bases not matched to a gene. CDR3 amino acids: CASSRQTDRDFTDTQYF. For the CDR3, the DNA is TGTGCCAGCAGTCGCCAGACGGACAGGGACTTCACAGATACGCAGTATTTT.

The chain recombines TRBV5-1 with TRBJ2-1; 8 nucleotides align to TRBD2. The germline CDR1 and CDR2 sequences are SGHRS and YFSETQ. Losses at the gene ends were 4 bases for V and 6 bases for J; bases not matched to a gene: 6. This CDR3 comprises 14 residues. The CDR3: CASSPTGGLNEQFF. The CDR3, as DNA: TGCGCCAGCAGCCCGACGGGAGGGCTCAATGAGCAGTTCTTC.

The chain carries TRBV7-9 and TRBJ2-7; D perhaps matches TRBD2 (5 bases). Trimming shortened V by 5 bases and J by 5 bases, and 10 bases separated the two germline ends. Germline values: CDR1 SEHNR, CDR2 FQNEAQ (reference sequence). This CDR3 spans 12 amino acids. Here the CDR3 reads CASSISVNEQYF. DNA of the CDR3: TGTGCCAGCAGCATTAGCGTCAACGAGCAGTACTTC.

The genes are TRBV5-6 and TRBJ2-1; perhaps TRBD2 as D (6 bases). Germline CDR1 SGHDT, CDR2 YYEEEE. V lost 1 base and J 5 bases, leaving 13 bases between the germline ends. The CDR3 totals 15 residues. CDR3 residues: CASSLLIAEHNEQFF. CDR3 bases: TGTGCCAGCAGCTTGCTGATAGCGGAACACAATGAGCAGTTCTTC.

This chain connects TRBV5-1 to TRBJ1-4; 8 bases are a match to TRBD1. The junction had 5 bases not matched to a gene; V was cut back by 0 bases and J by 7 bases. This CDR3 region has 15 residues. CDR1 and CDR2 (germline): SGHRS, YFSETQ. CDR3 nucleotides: TGCGCCAGCAGCTTGGCAGCAGGGGGCGGTGAAAAACTGTTTTTT. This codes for CASSLAAGGGEKLFF.

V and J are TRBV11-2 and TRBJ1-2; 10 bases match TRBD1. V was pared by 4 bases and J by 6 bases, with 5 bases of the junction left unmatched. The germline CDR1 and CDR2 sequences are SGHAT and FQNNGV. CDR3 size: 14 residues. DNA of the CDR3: TGTGCCAGCAGCTGGGACAGGGGTAGAGATGGCTACACCTTC. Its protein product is CASSWDRGRDGYTF.

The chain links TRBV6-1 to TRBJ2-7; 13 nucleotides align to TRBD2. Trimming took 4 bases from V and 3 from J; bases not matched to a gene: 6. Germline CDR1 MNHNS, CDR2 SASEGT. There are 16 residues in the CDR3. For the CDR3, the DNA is TGTGCCAGCAGTGCGGGACTAGCGGGATGGGTCTACGAGCAGTACGTC. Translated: CASSAGLAGWVYEQYV.

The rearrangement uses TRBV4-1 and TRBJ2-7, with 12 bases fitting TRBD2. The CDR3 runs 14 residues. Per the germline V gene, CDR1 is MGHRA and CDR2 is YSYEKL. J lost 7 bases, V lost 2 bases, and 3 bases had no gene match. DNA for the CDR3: TGCGCCAGCAGCCAACCAGGACTAGCGGGGGAGCAGTACTTC. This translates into CASSQPGLAGEQYF.

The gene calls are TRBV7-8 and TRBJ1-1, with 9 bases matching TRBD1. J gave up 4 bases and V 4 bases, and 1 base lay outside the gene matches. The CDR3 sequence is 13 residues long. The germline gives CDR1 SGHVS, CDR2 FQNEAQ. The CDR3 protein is CASSWDRATEAFF. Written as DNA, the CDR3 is TGTGCCAGCAGCTGGGACAGGGCCACTGAAGCTTTCTTT.